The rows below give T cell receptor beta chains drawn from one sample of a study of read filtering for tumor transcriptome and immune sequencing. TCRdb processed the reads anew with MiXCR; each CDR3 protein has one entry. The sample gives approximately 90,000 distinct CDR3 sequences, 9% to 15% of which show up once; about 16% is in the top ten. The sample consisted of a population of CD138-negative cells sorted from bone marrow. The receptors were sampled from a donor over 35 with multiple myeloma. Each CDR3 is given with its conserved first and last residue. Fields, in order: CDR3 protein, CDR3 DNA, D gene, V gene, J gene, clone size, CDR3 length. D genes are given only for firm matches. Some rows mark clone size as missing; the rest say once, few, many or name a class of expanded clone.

CSARGLHRERVPQHF	TGCAGTGCTAGAGGGCTACACAGGGAGAGAGTGCCCCAGCATTTT	.	TRBV20-1	TRBJ1-5	.	15
CASSRAGGQETQYF	TGTGCCAGTAGTAGAGCGGGAGGCCAAGAGACCCAGTACTTC	TRBD2	TRBV19	TRBJ2-5	many	14
CASTPTPSSNEQFF	TGTGCCAGTACCCCAACCCCCTCTAGCAATGAGCAGTTCTTC	.	TRBV19	TRBJ2-1	many	14
CSAQGQGGLNTEAFF	TGCAGTGCCCAGGGACAGGGCGGTTTAAACACTGAAGCTTTCTTT	TRBD1	TRBV20-1	TRBJ1-1	many	15
CASSPLQRTSSSYEQYF	TGTGCCAGCTCACCGCTTCAGAGGACTAGCAGCTCCTACGAGCAGTACTTC	TRBD2	TRBV18	TRBJ2-7	few	17
CASTTSGNTGELFF	TGTGCCAGCACCACTAGCGGCAACACCGGGGAGCTGTTTTTT	TRBD2	TRBV28	TRBJ2-2	.	14
CASTSSGMNEQFF	TGTGCCAGTACGTCTAGCGGGATGAATGAGCAGTTCTTC	TRBD2	TRBV2	TRBJ2-1	many	13
CASTRTSYNEQFF	TGTGCCAGCACCAGGACTAGCTACAATGAGCAGTTCTTC	TRBD2	TRBV7-2	TRBJ2-1	.	13
CAGSELFGGQAEAFF	TGTGCCGGCAGTGAATTATTTGGGGGGCAAGCTGAAGCTTTCTTT	.	TRBV6-1	TRBJ1-1	.	15
CASSPRTSGRSQYF	TGTGCCAGCAGCCCCAGGACTAGCGGGAGATCGCAGTATTTT	TRBD2	TRBV9	TRBJ2-3	few	14
CSAMTGGVTYEQYF	TGCAGTGCGATGACAGGGGGCGTTACCTACGAGCAGTACTTC	TRBD1	TRBV20-1	TRBJ2-7	many	14
CASSYAGVTEAFF	TGTGCCAGCTCATACGCAGGGGTCACTGAAGCTTTCTTT	.	TRBV18	TRBJ1-1	many	13
CSAQKRDSSYNEQFF	TGCAGTGCTCAAAAACGGGATAGCAGTTACAATGAGCAGTTCTTC	.	TRBV20-1	TRBJ2-1	.	15
CVSSYDRDSYNEQFF	TGTGTCAGCAGTTACGACCGGGACTCCTACAATGAGCAGTTCTTC	.	TRBV11-3	TRBJ2-1	many	15
CASSSGTSDSYEQYF	TGTGCCAGCAGTTCGGGGACTAGCGACTCCTACGAGCAGTACTTC	TRBD2	TRBV6-2/TRBV6-3	TRBJ2-7	many	15
CASSLQGTSYNEQFF	TGTGCCAGCAGTTTACAGGGGACCTCCTACAATGAGCAGTTCTTC	.	TRBV28	TRBJ2-1	many	15